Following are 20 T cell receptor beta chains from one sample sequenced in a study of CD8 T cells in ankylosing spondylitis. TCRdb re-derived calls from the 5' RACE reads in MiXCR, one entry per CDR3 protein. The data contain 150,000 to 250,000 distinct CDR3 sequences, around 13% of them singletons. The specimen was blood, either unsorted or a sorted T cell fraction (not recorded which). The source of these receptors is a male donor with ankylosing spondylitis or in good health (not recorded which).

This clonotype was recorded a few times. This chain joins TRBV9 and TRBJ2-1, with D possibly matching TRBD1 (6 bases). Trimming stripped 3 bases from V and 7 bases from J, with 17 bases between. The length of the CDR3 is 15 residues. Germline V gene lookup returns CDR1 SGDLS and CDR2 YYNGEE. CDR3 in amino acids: CASSGNRAVWNEQFF. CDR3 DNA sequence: TGTGCCAGCAGCGGAAACAGGGCGGTTTGGAATGAGCAGTTCTTC.

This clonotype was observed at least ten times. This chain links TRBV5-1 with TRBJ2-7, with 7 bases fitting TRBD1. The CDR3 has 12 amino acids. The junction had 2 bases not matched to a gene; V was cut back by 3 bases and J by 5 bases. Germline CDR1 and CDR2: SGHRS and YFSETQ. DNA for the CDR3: TGCGCCAGCAGCTGGACAGGCGACGAGCAGTACTTC. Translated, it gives CASSWTGDEQYF.

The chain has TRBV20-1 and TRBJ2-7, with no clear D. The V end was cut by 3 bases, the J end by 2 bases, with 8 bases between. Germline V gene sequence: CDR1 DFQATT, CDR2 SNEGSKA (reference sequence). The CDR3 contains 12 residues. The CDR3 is CSARAYTYEQYF. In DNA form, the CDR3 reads TGCAGTGCTAGGGCGTATACCTACGAGCAGTACTTC.

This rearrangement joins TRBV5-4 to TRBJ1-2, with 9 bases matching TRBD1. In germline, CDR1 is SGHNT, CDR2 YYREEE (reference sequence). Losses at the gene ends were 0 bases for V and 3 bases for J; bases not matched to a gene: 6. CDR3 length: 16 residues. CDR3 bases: TGTGCCAGCAGCTTGGGCATACAGGGGGCGGACTATGGCTACACCTTC. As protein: CASSLGIQGADYGYTF.

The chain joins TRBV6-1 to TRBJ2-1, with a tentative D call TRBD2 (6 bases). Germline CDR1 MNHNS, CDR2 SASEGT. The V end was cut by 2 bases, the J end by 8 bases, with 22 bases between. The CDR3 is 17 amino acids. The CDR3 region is CASSELSTSPLLHEQFF. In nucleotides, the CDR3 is TGTGCCAGCAGTGAATTATCGACTAGTCCCCTATTGCATGAGCAGTTCTTC.

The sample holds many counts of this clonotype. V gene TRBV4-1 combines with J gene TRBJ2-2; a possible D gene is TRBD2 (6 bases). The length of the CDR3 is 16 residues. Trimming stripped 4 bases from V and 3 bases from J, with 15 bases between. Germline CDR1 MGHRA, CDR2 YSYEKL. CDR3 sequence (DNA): TGCGCCAGCAGCCGCGGGGCCCCTGGGGACACCGGGGAGCTGTTTTTT. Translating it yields CASSRGAPGDTGELFF.

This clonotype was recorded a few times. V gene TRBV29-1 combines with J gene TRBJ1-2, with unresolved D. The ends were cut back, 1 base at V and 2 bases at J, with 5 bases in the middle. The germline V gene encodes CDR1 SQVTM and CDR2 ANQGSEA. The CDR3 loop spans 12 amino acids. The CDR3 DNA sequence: TGCAGCGTTGAAGGAATCAACTATGGCTACACCTTC. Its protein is CSVEGINYGYTF.

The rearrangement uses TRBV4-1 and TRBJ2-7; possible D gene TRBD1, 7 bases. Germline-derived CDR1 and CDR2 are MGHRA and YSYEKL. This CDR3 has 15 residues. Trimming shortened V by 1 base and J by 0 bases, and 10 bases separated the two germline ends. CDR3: CASSQGRGDSYEQYF. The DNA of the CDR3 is TGCGCCAGCAGCCAAGGCAGGGGGGACTCCTACGAGCAGTACTTC.

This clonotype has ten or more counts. CDR3 sequence reads: CASSTGQGGFTDTQYF. The CDR3 DNA reads TGTGCCAGCAGCACTGGACAGGGAGGGTTCACAGATACGCAGTATTTT. This rearrangement joins TRBV7-8 to TRBJ2-3; perhaps TRBD1 as D (8 bases). Deletions cut 5 bases from V and 2 bases from J, with 17 bases between. Germline CDR1 SGHVS, CDR2 FQNEAQ. The length of the CDR3 is 16 residues.

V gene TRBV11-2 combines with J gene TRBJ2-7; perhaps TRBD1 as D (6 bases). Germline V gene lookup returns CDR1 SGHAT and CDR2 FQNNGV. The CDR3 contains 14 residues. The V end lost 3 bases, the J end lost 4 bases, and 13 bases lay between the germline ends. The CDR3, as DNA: TGTGCCAGCAGCTTGTGGCAGGGGAGTTACGAGCAGTACTTC. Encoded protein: CASSLWQGSYEQYF.

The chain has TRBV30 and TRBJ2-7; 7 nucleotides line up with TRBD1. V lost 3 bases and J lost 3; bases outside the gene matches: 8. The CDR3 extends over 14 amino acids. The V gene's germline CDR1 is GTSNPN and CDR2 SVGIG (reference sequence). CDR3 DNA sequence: TGTGCCTGGAGCCGACAGGGATTTCTCTACGAGCAGTACTTC. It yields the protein CAWSRQGFLYEQYF.

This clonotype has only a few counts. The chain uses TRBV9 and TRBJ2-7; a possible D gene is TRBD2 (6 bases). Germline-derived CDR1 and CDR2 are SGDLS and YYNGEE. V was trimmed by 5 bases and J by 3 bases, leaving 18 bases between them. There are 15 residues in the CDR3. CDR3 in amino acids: CASSGGTEGFYEQYF. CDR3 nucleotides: TGTGCCAGCAGTGGGGGGACGGAGGGGTTCTACGAGCAGTACTTC.

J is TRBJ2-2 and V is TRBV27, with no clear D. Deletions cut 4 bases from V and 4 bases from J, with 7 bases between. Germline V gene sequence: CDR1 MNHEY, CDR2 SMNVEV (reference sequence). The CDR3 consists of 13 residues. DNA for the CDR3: TGTGCCAGCAGTTCTCTATCCACCGGGGAGCTGTTTTTT. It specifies CASSSLSTGELFF.

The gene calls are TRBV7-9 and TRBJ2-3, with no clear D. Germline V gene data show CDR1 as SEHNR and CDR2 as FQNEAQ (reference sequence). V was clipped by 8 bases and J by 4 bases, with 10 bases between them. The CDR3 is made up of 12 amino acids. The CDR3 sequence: CASAAIADTQYF. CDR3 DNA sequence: TGTGCCAGCGCCGCGATAGCAGATACGCAGTATTTT.

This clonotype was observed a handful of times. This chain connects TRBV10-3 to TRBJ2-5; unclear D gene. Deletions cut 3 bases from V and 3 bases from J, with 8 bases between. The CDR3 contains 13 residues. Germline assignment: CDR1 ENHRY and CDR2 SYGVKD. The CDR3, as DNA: TGTGCCATCAGTGAAGAACCGAAAGAGACCCAGTACTTC. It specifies CAISEEPKETQYF.

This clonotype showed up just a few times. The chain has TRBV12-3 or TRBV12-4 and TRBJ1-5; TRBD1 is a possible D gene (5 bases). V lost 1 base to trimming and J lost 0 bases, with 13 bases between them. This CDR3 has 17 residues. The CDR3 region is CASSLGDGPYSNQPQHF. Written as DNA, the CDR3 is TGTGCCAGCAGTTTAGGGGACGGTCCTTATAGCAATCAGCCCCAGCATTTT.

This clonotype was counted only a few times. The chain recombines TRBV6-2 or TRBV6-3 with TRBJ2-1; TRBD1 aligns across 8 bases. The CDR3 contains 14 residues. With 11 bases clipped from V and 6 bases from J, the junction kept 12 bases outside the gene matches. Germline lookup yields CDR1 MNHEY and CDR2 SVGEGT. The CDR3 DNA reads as TGTGCCTGCCGGGGGACAGGACCTCCCAATGAGCAGTTCTTC. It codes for CACRGTGPPNEQFF.

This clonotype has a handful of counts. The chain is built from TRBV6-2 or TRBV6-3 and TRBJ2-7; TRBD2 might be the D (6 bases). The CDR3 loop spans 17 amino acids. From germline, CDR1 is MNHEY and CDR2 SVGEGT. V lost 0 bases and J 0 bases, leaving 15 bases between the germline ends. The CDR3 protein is CASSYSRDSGSSYEQYF. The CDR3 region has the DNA TGTGCCAGCAGTTACTCGCGGGATAGCGGCAGCTCCTACGAGCAGTACTTC.

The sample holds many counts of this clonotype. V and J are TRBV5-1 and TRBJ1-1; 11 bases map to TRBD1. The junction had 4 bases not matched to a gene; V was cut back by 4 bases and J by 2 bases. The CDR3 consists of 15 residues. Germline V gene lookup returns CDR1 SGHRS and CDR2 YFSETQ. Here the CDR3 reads CASSGDRGSNTEAFF. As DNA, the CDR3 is TGCGCCAGCAGCGGGGACAGGGGGAGTAACACTGAAGCTTTCTTT.

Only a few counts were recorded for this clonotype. The CDR3 reads CASSLADSREKLFF. CDR3 DNA sequence: TGTGCCAGCAGCTTAGCCGATAGCAGAGAAAAACTGTTTTTT. This rearrangement joins TRBV7-9 to TRBJ1-4; no definite D call. Germline lookup yields CDR1 SEHNR and CDR2 FQNEAQ (reference sequence). CDR3 length equals 14 residues. V was shortened by 0 bases and J by 8 bases, with 10 bases between the two germline ends.